This T cell receptor (beta chain) was documented in a study of blood T cells in healthy people across ages. In the study overall: About one barcoded beta molecule per two T cells was the capture yield of template switching.

Findings and caveats of the study: Roughly linear age-related decline in beta diversity appeared, significant by age roughly 40.

PBMCs numbering at least 6.5 million were isolated per sample. Per the germline V gene, CDR1 is LGHNA and CDR2 is YNFKEQ. The CDR3 is 17 residues long. This clonotype has just a few counts. Its antigen remains unknown. Its ends do not fully match the called genes, so a read error is possible. With a J-beta primer mix and a sample-barcoded 5' primer, a second PCR ran 7 to 11 cycles. Template switching added a 12-random-nucleotide identifier to every cDNA molecule. TCRdb fed the 5' RACE reads into MiXCR, producing one record per CDR3 protein. This table holds 1.5 million to 2 million distinct CDR3 sequences, 39% found once.

The source is a human donor in good health. The chain uses TRBV4-2 and TRBJ2-3; 11 bases line up with TRBD2. Sequenced sample: blood. Here the CDR3 reads CASSQDPGLAGTDTQYF. For the CDR3, the DNA is TGCGCCAGCAGCCAGGATCCGGGACTAGCGGGCACAGATACGCAGTATTTT.